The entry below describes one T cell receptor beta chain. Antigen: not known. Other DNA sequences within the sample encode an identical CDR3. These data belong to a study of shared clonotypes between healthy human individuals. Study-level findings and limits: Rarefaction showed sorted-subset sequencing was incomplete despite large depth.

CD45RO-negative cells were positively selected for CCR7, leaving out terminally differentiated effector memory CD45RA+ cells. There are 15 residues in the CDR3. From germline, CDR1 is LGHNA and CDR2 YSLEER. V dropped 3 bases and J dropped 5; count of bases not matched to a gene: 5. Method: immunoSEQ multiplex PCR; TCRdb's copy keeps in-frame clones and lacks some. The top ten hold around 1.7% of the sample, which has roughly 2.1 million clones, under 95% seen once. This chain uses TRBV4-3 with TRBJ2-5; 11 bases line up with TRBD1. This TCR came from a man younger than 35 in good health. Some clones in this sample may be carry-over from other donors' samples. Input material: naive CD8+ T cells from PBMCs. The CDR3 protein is CASSQGTGGGETQYF. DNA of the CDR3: TGCGCCAGCAGCCAGGGGACAGGGGGTGGTGAGACCCAGTACTTC.